This entry lists 32 T cell receptor beta chains sequenced from one sample in a study of blood T cell repertoires in COVID-19. Profiled with immunoSEQ multiplex PCR; TCRdb holds only in-frame clones, not every one. The table lists over 150,000 clones, about nine tenths of them singletons. The specimen was peripheral blood. The receptor source for this set is a man aged 18 to 30 with COVID-19, enrolled during active disease.

This chain joins TRBV15 and TRBJ1-2; tentatively, D is TRBD1 (6 bases). CDR3 length: 14 amino acids. CDR1 is LNHNV and CDR2 is YYDKDF in the germline V gene (reference sequence). Deletions cut 1 base from V and 13 bases from J, with 19 bases between. The CDR3 protein is CATSRGAGVPFPTF. In DNA form, the CDR3 reads TGTGCCACCAGCAGAGGCGCAGGGGTCCCTTTCCCCACCTTC.

The chain couples TRBV4-1 to TRBJ2-1; 13 nucleotides line up with TRBD2. Germline loops: CDR1 MGHRA, CDR2 YSYEKL. The CDR3 contains 14 residues. After removal of 8 bases from V and 8 bases from J, the junction contained 6 bases not matched to a gene. The DNA for the CDR3 is TGCGCCAGCCGACTAGCGGGGGGTAAAGATGAGCAGTTCTTC. It yields the protein CASRLAGGKDEQFF.

Here the CDR3 DNA reads TGTGCCAGCAGTTTTCGGGCGGGAGGAACCGGGGAGCTGTTTTTT. Translated, it gives CASSFRAGGTGELFF. The chain links TRBV28 to TRBJ2-2; TRBD2 matches at 8 bases. The trim removed 3 bases at V and 5 bases at J, leaving 5 bases unmatched. The CDR3 extends over 15 amino acids. Germline V gives CDR1 MDHEN, CDR2 SYDVKM.

This rearrangement joins TRBV9 to TRBJ1-6, with TRBD1 identical over 7 bases. With 0 bases clipped from V and 3 bases from J, the junction kept 3 bases outside the gene matches. The CDR3 extends over 16 amino acids. Germline V gives CDR1 SGDLS, CDR2 YYNGEE. The CDR3 protein is CASSVDRGIYNSPLHF. In DNA, the CDR3 is TGTGCCAGCAGCGTAGACAGGGGAATCTATAATTCACCCCTCCACTTT.

V and J are TRBV6-5 and TRBJ1-6; TRBD1 matches at 9 bases. With V trimmed by 6 bases and J by 9 bases, 6 bases remained unmatched. The CDR3 loop spans 14 amino acids. Per germline, CDR1 MNHEY and CDR2 SVGAGI. The CDR3, as DNA: TGTGCCAGCAGAGGGACAGGGAATGGTTCACCCCTCCACTTT. This gives the protein CASRGTGNGSPLHF.

The J gene is TRBJ2-2, the V gene TRBV28; 8 positions agree with TRBD2. CDR3 length equals 13 residues. The germline V gene encodes CDR1 MDHEN and CDR2 SYDVKM. With V trimmed by 5 bases and J by 9 bases, 5 bases remained unmatched. The DNA of the CDR3 is TGTGCCAGCAGTGTGACTAGCGTTAGGGAGCTGTTTTTT. Protein sequence: CASSVTSVRELFF.

The CDR3, as DNA: TGTGCCAGCTCAGGGGGGAGAACCGGGGAGCTGTTTTTT. Translation gives CASSGGRTGELFF. The genes are TRBV6-5 and TRBJ2-2; D might be TRBD1 (7 bases). V was cut by 8 bases and J by 5 bases, with 12 bases left in between. This CDR3 has 13 residues. The germline V gene has CDR1 MNHEY and CDR2 SVGAGI.

The J gene is TRBJ2-1, the V gene TRBV10-2; 13 bases map to TRBD2. Germline values: CDR1 WSHSY, CDR2 SAAADI. Trimming at V came to 10 bases and at J to 7 bases, leaving 16 bases not matched to a gene. The CDR3 loop spans 17 amino acids. The CDR3 loop reads CATSGLAGNWGWNEQFF. In DNA, the CDR3 is TGCGCCACCTCGGGACTAGCGGGAAATTGGGGCTGGAATGAGCAGTTCTTC.

The V gene is TRBV4-3, the J gene TRBJ2-2; 9 nucleotides line up with TRBD2. Germline trimming cut 0 bases from V and 5 bases from J; bases unmatched to any gene: 7. Germline values: CDR1 LGHNA, CDR2 YSLEER. CDR3 length: 17 amino acids. The CDR3 DNA follows: TGCGCCAGCAGCCAAGATTTTCGCGGGAGGGGTACCGGGGAGCTGTTTTTT. Its protein product is CASSQDFRGRGTGELFF.

The rearrangement joins TRBV6-5 to TRBJ1-6, with 10 positions matching TRBD1. The germline gives CDR1 MNHEY, CDR2 SVGAGI. This CDR3 has 14 amino acids. The V gene end was trimmed by 6 bases and the J gene end by 10 bases; junction bases not matched to a gene: 6. As DNA, the CDR3 is TGTGCCAGCAGACCCGGGACAGGGGTATCACCCCTCCACTTT. It translates to CASRPGTGVSPLHF.

The J gene is TRBJ1-3, the V gene TRBV9, with D unclear. Germline V gives CDR1 SGDLS, CDR2 YYNGEE. The CDR3 spans 16 residues. Trimming took 2 bases from V and 0 from J, leaving 12 bases between them. CDR3: CASSVDTSSSGNTIYF. The CDR3 nucleotides read TGTGCCAGCAGCGTCGACACATCGAGCTCTGGAAACACCATATATTTT.

V is TRBV29-1 and J is TRBJ2-2, with a possible D match to TRBD2 (6 bases). CDR3 size: 15 residues. The V gene's germline CDR1 is SQVTM and CDR2 ANQGSEA. The ends were cut back, 1 base at V and 2 bases at J, with 11 bases in the middle. The CDR3 DNA sequence: TGCAGCGTTGAAGGGGGTAGCGGAAACACCGGGGAGCTGTTTTTT. It codes for CSVEGGSGNTGELFF.

The chain has TRBV7-7 and TRBJ2-2; weak D call: TRBD1 (6 bases). CDR3 size: 14 residues. Per germline, CDR1 SSHAT and CDR2 FNYEAQ (reference sequence). This chain's CDR3 is CATGRTANTGELFF. DNA of the CDR3: TGTGCGACCGGAAGGACAGCGAACACCGGGGAGCTGTTTTTT.

This rearrangement joins TRBV7-8 to TRBJ2-7; TRBD1 aligns across 9 bases. V lost 5 bases, J lost 6 bases, and 5 bases stayed unmatched. This CDR3 has 13 residues. CDR1 SGHVS and CDR2 FQNEAQ come from the germline V gene. Here the CDR3 reads CASSQGQGAEQYF. CDR3 sequence (DNA): TGTGCCAGCAGCCAGGGACAGGGCGCCGAGCAGTACTTC.

The chain couples TRBV30 to TRBJ2-2, with TRBD2 as a possible D gene (7 bases). This CDR3 region has 16 residues. V was clipped by 0 bases and J by 1 base, with 12 bases between them. Germline CDR1 is GTSNPN and CDR2 is SVGIG (reference sequence). The CDR3: CAWSVLRGRNTGELFF. In nucleotides, the CDR3 is TGTGCCTGGAGTGTACTGCGGGGGCGGAACACCGGGGAGCTGTTTTTT.

The genes are TRBV5-1 and TRBJ1-1; possibly TRBD1 for D (5 bases). V was clipped by 4 bases and J by 1 base, with 23 bases between them. Germline CDR1 reads SGHRS; CDR2 reads YFSETQ. The CDR3 consists of 18 residues. The CDR3 DNA sequence: TGCGCCAGCAGCCTCGGAGGAGGGGACCGAGGGAGGAACACTGAAGCTTTCTTT. It encodes CASSLGGGDRGRNTEAFF.

The chain has TRBV29-1 and TRBJ2-1, with D perhaps TRBD2 (5 bases). Germline V gives CDR1 SQVTM, CDR2 ANQGSEA. This CDR3 region has 16 residues. Trimming cost V 3 bases and J 1 base, with 16 bases left between them. The CDR3 here is CSVDTAAGKSYNEQFF. The CDR3 nucleotides read TGCAGCGTTGACACGGCGGCGGGCAAGTCCTACAATGAGCAGTTCTTC.

This chain connects TRBV10-3 to TRBJ1-1; 9 bases agree with TRBD1. This CDR3 spans 14 amino acids. The germline CDR1 and CDR2 sequences are ENHRY and SYGVKD. Trimming at V came to 10 bases and at J to 2 bases, leaving 8 bases not matched to a gene. The CDR3 DNA is TGTGCCACCTGGACAGGGGCCTCCAACACTGAAGCTTTCTTT. Amino acids: CATWTGASNTEAFF.

The chain couples TRBV9 to TRBJ1-2; D call uncertain. V was shortened by 0 bases and J by 6 bases, with 12 bases between the two germline ends. The CDR3 runs 14 residues. Germline CDR1 SGDLS, CDR2 YYNGEE. The CDR3 loop reads CASSVAPSDNGYTF. As DNA, the CDR3 is TGTGCCAGCAGCGTAGCCCCAAGTGACAATGGCTACACCTTC.

The rearrangement joins TRBV4-3 to TRBJ1-2, with 8 bases lining up with TRBD1. Trimming cost V 0 bases and J 5 bases; bases outside gene matches: 11. This CDR3 comprises 17 residues. CDR1 and CDR2 from the germline V gene are LGHNA and YSLEER. Written as DNA, the CDR3 is TGCGCCAGCAGCCAAGATGCCGGGACAGGTCTCATGTATGGCTACACCTTC. Its protein is CASSQDAGTGLMYGYTF.

This clone was recorded once. V is TRBV6-1 and J is TRBJ1-1; D remains ambiguous. Trimming shortened V by 6 bases and J by 2 bases, and 4 bases separated the two germline ends. The CDR3 spans 11 residues. Looked up from germline, CDR1 is MNHNS and CDR2 is SASEGT. This CDR3 reads CASRANTEAFF. CDR3 nucleotides: TGTGCCAGCAGGGCTAACACTGAAGCTTTCTTT.

The chain joins TRBV29-1 to TRBJ2-1, with a tentative D call TRBD2 (5 bases). Trimming left V 7 bases short and J 7 bases short, with 17 bases between. This CDR3 is 13 amino acids long. CDR1 is SQVTM, CDR2 ANQGSEA, per germline. For the CDR3, the DNA is TGCAGCGGGCAGAGAAAGCGGACGAATGAGCAGTTCTTC. This codes for CSGQRKRTNEQFF.

The rearrangement uses TRBV28 and TRBJ2-2; 9 bases match TRBD1. V dropped 5 bases and J dropped 3; count of bases not matched to a gene: 10. Germline lookup yields CDR1 MDHEN and CDR2 SYDVKM. The CDR3 loop spans 17 amino acids. CDR3 protein: CASSRGTGSIDTGELFF. The CDR3 region has the DNA TGTGCCAGCAGTCGCGGGACAGGGAGTATTGACACCGGGGAGCTGTTTTTT.

Turning to this clone: At one of its ends the junction is not consistent with the germline gene, which may arise from a read error. The chain carries TRBV30 and TRBJ1-4; D is possibly TRBD1 (5 bases). Germline V gene lookup returns CDR1 GTSNPN and CDR2 SVGIG (reference sequence). This CDR3 region has 16 residues. The CDR3 loop is CAWSAGTARTNEKLLF. The DNA for the CDR3 is TGTGCCTGGAGTGCAGGGACCGCAAGGACTAATGAAAAACTGCTTTTT.

The rearrangement joins TRBV27 to TRBJ2-7; D may be TRBD2 (7 bases). This CDR3 comprises 13 residues. Looked up from germline, CDR1 is MNHEY and CDR2 is SMNVEV (reference sequence). Trimming took off 7 bases at V and 2 bases at J, with 12 bases between the two ends. DNA of the CDR3: TGTGCCAGCATGGGGGGGGCGGCCTACGAGCAGTACTTC. Translation gives CASMGGAAYEQYF.

The chain joins TRBV7-2 to TRBJ2-1; TRBD2 aligns across 7 bases. There are 16 residues in the CDR3. Germline-derived CDR1 and CDR2 are SGHTA and FQGNSA. Trimming took 2 bases from V and 3 from J; bases not matched to a gene: 7. The CDR3 nucleotides are TGTGCCAGCAGCTTACTGGGCGGGAGTATCTACAATGAGCAGTTCTTC. This encodes CASSLLGGSIYNEQFF. Supplemented by reference TRBV7-2 and TRBJ2-1, the full variable domain reads GAGVSQSPSNKVTEKGKDVELRCDPISGHTALYWYRQSLGQGLEFLIYFQGNSAPDKSGLPSDRFSAERTGGSVSTLTIQRTQQEDSAVYLCASSLLGGSIYNEQFFGPGTRLTVL.

The chain combines TRBV10-3 with TRBJ2-2; no firm D call. The CDR3 is made up of 16 amino acids. From germline, CDR1 is ENHRY and CDR2 SYGVKD. The V and J ends lost 0 bases and 7 bases respectively, with 15 bases between them. The CDR3 nucleotides read TGTGCCATCAGTGAGTCGATAGAACCCACCGACGGGGAGCTGTTTTTT. This codes for CAISESIEPTDGELFF.

The chain carries TRBV27 and TRBJ2-6; D is uncertain. CDR3 length: 12 amino acids. V dropped 10 bases and J dropped 0 bases, with 4 bases sitting between them. Per germline, CDR1 MNHEY and CDR2 SMNVEV (reference sequence). CDR3: CAIYSGANVLTF. In DNA, the CDR3 is TGTGCCATCTACTCTGGGGCCAACGTCCTGACTTTC. Combining the CDR3 with reference TRBV27 and TRBJ2-6 gives the whole variable domain EAQVTQNPRYLITVTGKKLTVTCSQNMNHEYMSWYRQDPGLGLRQIYYSMNVEVTDKGDVPEGYKVSRKEKRNFPLILESPSPNQTSLYFCAIYSGANVLTFGAGSRLTVL.

The chain has TRBV27 and TRBJ1-2; 10 bases align to TRBD1. The germline gives CDR1 MNHEY, CDR2 SMNVEV (reference sequence). This CDR3 has 15 residues. The ends lost 5 bases at V and 6 bases at J; junction bases unmatched: 9. CDR3 loop: CASSGDRGPRDGYTF. CDR3 in DNA: TGTGCCAGCAGTGGCGACAGGGGGCCAAGAGATGGCTACACCTTC.

The V call is TRBV5-1, the J call TRBJ2-1; TRBD1 matches 8 bases. Germline V gene lookup returns CDR1 SGHRS and CDR2 YFSETQ. V trimming: 2 bases; J trimming: 3 bases; junction bases outside the gene matches: 4. CDR3 length: 15 residues. The CDR3 nucleotides are TGCGCCAGCAGCTTAGGACAGGGCCTCTACAATGAGCAGTTCTTC. This sequence encodes CASSLGQGLYNEQFF.

The chain recombines TRBV7-9 with TRBJ2-1, with 7 nucleotides matching TRBD1. The CDR3 has 16 amino acids. Germline V gene lookup returns CDR1 SEHNR and CDR2 FQNEAQ (reference sequence). Trimming cost V 6 bases and J 0 bases; bases outside gene matches: 8. Written as DNA, the CDR3 is TGTGCCAGCAGACCCAGGGGGAGCGACTCCTACAATGAGCAGTTCTTC. Translated: CASRPRGSDSYNEQFF.

The chain has TRBV18 and TRBJ1-1; 7 positions match TRBD1. V gave up 4 bases and J gave up 5 bases; unmatched junction bases: 7. This CDR3 spans 14 amino acids. Germline V gene data show CDR1 as KGHSH and CDR2 as LQKENI. This CDR3 reads CASSLSTGLTEAFF. CDR3 DNA sequence: TGTGCCAGCTCACTTTCGACAGGGTTAACTGAAGCTTTCTTT.